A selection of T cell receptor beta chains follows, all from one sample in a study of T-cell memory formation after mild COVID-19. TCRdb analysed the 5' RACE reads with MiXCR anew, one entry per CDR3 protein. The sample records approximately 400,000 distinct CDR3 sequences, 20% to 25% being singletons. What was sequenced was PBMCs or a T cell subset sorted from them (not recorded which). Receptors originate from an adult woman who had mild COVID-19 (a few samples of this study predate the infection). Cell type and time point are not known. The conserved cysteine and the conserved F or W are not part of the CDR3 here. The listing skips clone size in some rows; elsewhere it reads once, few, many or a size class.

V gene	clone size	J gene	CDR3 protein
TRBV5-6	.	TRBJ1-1	ASSLALGQGNTEAF
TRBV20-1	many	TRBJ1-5	SARDLARSNQPQH
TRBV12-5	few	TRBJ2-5	ASGLVLRETQY
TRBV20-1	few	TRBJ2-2	SARDRDFENTGELF
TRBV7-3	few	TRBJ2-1	ASSVILSSYNEQF
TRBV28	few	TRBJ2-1	ATQYSPRDNEQF
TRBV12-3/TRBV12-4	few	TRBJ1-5	ASSLWAGNQPQH
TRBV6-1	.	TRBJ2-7	ASSEVGRGKNEQY
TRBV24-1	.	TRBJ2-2	ATSDTPDRVNTGELF
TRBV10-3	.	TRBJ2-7	AASGAETGNEQY
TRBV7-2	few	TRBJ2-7	ASSPQAGSRSYEQY
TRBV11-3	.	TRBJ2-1	ASSLFTLNEQF
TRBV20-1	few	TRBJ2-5	SASPGQGAQETQY
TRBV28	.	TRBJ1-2	ASSKGTVNYGYT
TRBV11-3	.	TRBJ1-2	ASSQGQGAFLKYGYT
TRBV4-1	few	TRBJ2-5	ASSQESGDETQY
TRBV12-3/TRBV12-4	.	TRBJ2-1	ASSFRTSGEIWF
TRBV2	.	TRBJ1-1	ASRAGQANTEAF
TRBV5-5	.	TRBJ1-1	ASSSSVVRDTEAF
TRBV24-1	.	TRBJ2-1	ATSDTTGGSYNEQF
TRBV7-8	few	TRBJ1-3	ASSLADRADGNTIY
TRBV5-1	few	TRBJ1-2	ASSPEGALYGYT
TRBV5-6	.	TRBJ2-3	ATQLGAGGEADTQY
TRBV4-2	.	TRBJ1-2	ASSQEGRNNYGYT
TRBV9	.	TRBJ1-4	ASSVGVQSVEKLF
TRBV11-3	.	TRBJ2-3	ATSSGSGTQY
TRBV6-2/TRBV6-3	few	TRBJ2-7	ASSPPGTQSYEQY